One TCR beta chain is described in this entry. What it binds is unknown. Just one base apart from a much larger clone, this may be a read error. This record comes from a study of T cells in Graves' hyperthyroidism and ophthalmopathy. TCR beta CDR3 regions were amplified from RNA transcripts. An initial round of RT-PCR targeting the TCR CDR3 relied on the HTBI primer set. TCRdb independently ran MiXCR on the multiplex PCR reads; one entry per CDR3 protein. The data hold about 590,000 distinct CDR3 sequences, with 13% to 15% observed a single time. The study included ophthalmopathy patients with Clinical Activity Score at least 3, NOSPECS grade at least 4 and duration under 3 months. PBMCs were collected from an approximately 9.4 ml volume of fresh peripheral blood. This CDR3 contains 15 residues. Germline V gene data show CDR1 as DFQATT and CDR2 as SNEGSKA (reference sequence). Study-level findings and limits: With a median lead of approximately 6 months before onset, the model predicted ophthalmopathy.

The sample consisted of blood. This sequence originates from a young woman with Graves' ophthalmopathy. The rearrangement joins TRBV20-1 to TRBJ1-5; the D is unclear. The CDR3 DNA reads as TGCAGTGCTAGAGAATCGGGTTATAGCAATCAGCCCCAGCAATTT. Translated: CSARESGYSNQPQQF.